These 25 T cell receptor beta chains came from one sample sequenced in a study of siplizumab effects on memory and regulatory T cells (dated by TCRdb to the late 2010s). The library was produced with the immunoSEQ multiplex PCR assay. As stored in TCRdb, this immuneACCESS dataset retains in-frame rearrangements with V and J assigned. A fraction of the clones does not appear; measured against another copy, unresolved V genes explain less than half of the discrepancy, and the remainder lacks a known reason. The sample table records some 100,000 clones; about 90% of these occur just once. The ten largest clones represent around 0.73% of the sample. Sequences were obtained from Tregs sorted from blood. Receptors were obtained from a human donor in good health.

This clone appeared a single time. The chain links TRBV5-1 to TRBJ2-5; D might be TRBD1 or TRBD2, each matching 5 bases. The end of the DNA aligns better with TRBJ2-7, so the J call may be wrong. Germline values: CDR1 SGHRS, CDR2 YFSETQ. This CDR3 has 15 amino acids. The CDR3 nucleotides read TGCGCCAGCAGCGCCGGGACCCGAGAGAACTACGAGCAGTACTTC. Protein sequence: CASSAGTRENYEQYF.

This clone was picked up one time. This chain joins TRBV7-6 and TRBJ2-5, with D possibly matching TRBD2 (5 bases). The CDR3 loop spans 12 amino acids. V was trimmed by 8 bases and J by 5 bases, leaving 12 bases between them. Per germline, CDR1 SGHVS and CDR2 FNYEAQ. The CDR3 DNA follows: TGTGCCAGCTCCGGCGGAGGCGAGACCCAGTACTTC. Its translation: CASSGGGETQYF.

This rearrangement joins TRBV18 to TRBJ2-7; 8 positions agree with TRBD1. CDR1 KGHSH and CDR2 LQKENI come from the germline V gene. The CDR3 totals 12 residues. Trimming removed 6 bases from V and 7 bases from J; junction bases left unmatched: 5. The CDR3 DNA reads TGTGCCAGCTCGATCACAGGGGGAGAGCAGTACTTC. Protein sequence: CASSITGGEQYF.

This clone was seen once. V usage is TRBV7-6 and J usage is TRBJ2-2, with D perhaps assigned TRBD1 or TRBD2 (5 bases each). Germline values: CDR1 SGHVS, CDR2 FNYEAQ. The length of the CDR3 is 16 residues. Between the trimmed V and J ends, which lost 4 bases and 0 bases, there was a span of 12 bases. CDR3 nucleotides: TGTGCCAGCAGCTCAAACCCGGGACCGAACACCGGGGAGCTGTTTTTT. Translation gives CASSSNPGPNTGELFF.

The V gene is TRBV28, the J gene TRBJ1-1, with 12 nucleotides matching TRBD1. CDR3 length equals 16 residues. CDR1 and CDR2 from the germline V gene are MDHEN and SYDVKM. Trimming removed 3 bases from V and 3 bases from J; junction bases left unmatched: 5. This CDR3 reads CASSFGGQGAYTEAFF. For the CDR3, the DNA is TGTGCCAGCAGTTTCGGGGGACAGGGGGCGTACACTGAAGCTTTCTTT.

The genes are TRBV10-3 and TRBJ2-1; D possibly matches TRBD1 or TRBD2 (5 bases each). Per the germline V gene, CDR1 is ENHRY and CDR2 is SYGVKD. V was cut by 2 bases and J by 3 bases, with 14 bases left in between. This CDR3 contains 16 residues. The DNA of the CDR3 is TGTGCCATCAGTGAGGGGAAGGGACGTGACTACAATGAGCAGTTCTTC. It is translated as CAISEGKGRDYNEQFF.

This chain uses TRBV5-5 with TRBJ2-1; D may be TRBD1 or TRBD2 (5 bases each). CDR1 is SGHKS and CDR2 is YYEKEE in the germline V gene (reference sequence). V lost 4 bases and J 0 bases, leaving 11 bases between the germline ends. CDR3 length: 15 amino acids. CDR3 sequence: CASSPGTDSYNEQFF. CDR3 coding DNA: TGTGCCAGCAGCCCTGGGACGGACTCCTACAATGAGCAGTTCTTC.

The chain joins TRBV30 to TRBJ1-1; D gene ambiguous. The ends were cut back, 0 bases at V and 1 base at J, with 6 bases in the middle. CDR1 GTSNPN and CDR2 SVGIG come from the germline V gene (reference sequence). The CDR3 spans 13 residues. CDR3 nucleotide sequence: TGTGCCTGGAGTGTACCTGAGAACACTGAAGCTTTCTTT. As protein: CAWSVPENTEAFF.

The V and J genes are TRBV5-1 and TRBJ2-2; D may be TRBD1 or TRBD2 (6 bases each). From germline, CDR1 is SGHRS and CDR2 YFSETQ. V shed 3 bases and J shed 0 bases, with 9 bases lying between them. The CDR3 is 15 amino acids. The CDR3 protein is CASSWRGANTGELFF. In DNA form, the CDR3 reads TGCGCCAGCAGCTGGAGGGGGGCGAACACCGGGGAGCTGTTTTTT.

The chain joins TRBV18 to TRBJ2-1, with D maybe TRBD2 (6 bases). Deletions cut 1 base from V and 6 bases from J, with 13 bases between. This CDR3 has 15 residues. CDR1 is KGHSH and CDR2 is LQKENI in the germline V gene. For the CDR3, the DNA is TGTGCCAGCTCACCACAACCGGGAGCGATCAATGAGCAGTTCTTC. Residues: CASSPQPGAINEQFF.

CDR3 DNA: TGCAGTGCCGAAAAGTGGCATGAGCAGTTCTTC. Its translation is CSAEKWHEQFF. V usage is TRBV20-1 and J usage is TRBJ2-1; no clear D gene. Germline CDR1 reads DFQATT; CDR2 reads SNEGSKA (reference sequence). The V end was cut by 6 bases, the J end by 8 bases, with 11 bases between. The CDR3 runs 11 residues.

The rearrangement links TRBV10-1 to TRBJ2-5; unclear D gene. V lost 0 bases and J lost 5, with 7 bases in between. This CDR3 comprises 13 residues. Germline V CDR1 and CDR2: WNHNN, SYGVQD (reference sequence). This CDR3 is CASSESIVETQYF. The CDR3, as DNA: TGCGCCAGCAGTGAGTCGATTGTCGAGACCCAGTACTTC.

Here the CDR3 DNA reads TGTGCCAGCAGTACGGACAGGGCCCTCTACGAGCAGTACTTC. The encoded protein is CASSTDRALYEQYF. This chain joins TRBV28 and TRBJ2-7; 8 bases line up with TRBD1. The CDR3 extends over 14 amino acids. Per the germline V gene, CDR1 is MDHEN and CDR2 is SYDVKM. The ends lost 5 bases at V and 3 bases at J; junction bases unmatched: 6.

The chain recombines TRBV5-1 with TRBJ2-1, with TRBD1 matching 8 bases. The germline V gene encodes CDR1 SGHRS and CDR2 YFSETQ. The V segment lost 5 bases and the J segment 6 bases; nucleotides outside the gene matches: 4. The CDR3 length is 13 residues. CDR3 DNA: TGCGCCAGCAGGACAGGGGATATCAATGAGCAGTTCTTC. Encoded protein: CASRTGDINEQFF.

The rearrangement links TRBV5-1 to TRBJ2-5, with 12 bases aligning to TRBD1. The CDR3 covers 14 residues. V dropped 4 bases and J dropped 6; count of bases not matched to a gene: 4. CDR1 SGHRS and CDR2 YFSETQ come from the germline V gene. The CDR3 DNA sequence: TGCGCCAGCAGCGGGGGACAGGGGGCACAGACCCAGTACTTC. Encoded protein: CASSGGQGAQTQYF.

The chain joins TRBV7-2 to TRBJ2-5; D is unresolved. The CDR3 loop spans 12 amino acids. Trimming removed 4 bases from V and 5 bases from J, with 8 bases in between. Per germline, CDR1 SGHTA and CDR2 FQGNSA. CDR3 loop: CASSSPPETQYF. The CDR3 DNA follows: TGTGCCAGCAGCTCCCCCCCGGAGACCCAGTACTTC.

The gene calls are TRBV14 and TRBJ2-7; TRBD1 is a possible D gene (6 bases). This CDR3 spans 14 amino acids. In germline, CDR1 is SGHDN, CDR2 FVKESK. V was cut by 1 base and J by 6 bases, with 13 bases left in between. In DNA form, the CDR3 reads TGTGCCAGCAGCCAAGGACTCAGGGGCATCGAGCAGTACTTC. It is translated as CASSQGLRGIEQYF.

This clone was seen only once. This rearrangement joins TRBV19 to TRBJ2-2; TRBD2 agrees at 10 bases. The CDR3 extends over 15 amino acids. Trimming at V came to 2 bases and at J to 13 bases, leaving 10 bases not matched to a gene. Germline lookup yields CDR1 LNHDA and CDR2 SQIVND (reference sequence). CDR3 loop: CASSIIPASGSPLFF. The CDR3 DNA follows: TGTGCCAGTAGTATAATTCCGGCTAGCGGGAGTCCGCTGTTTTTT.

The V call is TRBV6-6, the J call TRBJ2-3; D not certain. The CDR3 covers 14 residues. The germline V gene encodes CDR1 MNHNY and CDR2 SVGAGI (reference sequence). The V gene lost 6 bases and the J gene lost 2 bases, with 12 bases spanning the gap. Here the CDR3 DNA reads TGTGCCAGCAGCCCTCGTGTAACCACAGATACGCAGTATTTT. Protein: CASSPRVTTDTQYF.

Written as DNA, the CDR3 is TGTGCCAGCAGTGAGGACGGCAGGGGTACTGAAGCTTTCTTT. Translation: CASSEDGRGTEAFF. The J gene is TRBJ1-1, the V gene TRBV2; maybe TRBD1 (6 bases). This CDR3 has 14 amino acids. V was pared by 3 bases and J by 5 bases, with 13 bases between. The germline CDR1 and CDR2 sequences are SNHLY and FYNNEI. Full variable domain (remainder filled in from reference TRBV2 and TRBJ1-1): EPEVTQTPSHQVTQMGQEVILRCVPISNHLYFYWYRQILGQKVEFLVSFYNNEISEKSEIFDDQFSVERPDGSNFTLKIRSTKLEDSAMYFCASSEDGRGTEAFFGQGTRLTVV.

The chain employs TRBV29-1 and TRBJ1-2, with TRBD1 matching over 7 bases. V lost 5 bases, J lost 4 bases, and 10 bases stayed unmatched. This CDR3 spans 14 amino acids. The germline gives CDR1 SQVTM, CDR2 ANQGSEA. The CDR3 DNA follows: TGCAGCGTTTCCCGGGACAGTGGAATCTATGGCTACACCTTC. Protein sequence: CSVSRDSGIYGYTF.

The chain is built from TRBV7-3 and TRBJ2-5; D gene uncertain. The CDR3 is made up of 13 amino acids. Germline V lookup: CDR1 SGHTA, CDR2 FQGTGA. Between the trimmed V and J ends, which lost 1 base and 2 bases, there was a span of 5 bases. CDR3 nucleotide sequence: TGTGCCAGCAGCTTAAGACGGCAAGAGACCCAGTACTTC. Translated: CASSLRRQETQYF.

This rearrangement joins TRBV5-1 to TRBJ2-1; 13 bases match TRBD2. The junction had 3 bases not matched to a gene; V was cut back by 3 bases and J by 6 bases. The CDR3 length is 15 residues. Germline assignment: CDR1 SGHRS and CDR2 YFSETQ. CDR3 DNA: TGCGCCAGCAGCTCTAGACTAGCGGGAGGCAATGAGCAGTTCTTC. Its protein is CASSSRLAGGNEQFF.

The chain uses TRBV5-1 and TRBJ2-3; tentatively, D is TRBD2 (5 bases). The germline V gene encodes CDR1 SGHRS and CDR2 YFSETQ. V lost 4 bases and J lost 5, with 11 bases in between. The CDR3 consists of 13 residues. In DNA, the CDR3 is TGCGCCAGCAGCCCTAGCCGGGGAGATACGCAGTATTTT. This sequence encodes CASSPSRGDTQYF.

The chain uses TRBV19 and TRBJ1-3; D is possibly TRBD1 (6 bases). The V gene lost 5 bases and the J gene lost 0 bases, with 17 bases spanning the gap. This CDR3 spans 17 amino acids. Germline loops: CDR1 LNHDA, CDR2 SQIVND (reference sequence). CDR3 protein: CASSWTDPFFSGNTIYF. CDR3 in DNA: TGTGCCAGTAGTTGGACAGACCCGTTTTTCTCTGGAAACACCATATATTTT. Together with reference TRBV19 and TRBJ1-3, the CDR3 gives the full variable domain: DGGITQSPKYLFRKEGQNVTLSCEQNLNHDAMYWYRQDPGQGLRLIYYSQIVNDFQKGDIAEGYSVSREKKESFPLTVTSAQKNPTAFYLCASSWTDPFFSGNTIYFGEGSWLTVV.